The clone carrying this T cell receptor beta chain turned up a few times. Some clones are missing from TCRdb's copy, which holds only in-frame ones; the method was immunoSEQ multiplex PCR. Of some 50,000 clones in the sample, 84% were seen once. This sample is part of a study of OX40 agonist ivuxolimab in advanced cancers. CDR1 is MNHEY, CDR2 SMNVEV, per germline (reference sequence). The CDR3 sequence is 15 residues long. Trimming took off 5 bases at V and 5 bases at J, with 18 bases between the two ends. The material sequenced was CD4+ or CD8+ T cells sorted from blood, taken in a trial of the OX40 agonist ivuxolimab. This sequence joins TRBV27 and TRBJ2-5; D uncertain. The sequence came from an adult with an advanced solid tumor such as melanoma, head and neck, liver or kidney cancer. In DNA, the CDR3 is TGTGCCAGCAGTCAAGTTATCGGGCAGGCGGAGACCCAGTACTTC. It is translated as CASSQVIGQAETQYF.